What follows is one T cell receptor beta chain and its context. Its target is not known. The germline gives CDR1 SEHNR, CDR2 FQNEAQ (reference sequence). The trim removed 3 bases at V and 14 bases at J, leaving 4 bases unmatched. CDR3 length equals 11 residues. This entry is derived from a study of OX40 agonist ivuxolimab in advanced cancers. Whole-study context: Three partial responders included one hepatocellular carcinoma patient and two cutaneous melanoma patients. Study outcomes and limitations: Relative to CD4+ cells, CD8+ T cells on average had more expanded clones.

The table came from immunoSEQ multiplex PCR; TCRdb's copy has only in-frame clones and leaves some out. Of 65,000 to 95,000 clones in the sample, about 90% were seen once. Collection of blood occurred at baseline, at cycle 4 day 1, and at cycle 7 day 1. The gene calls are TRBV7-9 and TRBJ2-1, with TRBD1 identical over 7 bases. This TCR was sampled from an adult with an advanced solid tumor such as melanoma, head and neck, liver or kidney cancer. Sample: CD4+ or CD8+ T cells sorted from blood, taken in a trial of the OX40 agonist ivuxolimab. The CDR3 bases are TGTGCCAGCAGCTTCGGGACAGCCGAGTTCTTC. It codes for CASSFGTAEFF.